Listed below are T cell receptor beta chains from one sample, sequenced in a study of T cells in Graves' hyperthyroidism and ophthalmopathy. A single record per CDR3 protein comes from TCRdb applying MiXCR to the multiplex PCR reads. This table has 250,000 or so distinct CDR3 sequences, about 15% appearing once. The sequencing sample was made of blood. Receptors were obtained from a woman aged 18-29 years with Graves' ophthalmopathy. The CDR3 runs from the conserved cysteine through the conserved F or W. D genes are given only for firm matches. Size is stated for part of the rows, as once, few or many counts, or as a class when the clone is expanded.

CDR3: CASSLLSYNSPLHF
DNA: TGTGCCAGCAGCCTCTTGTCCTATAATTCACCCCTCCACTTT
size: many
V: TRBV3-1
D: .
J: TRBJ1-6

CDR3: CASSILQNSNQPQHF
DNA: TGTGCCAGTAGTATCTTACAGAATAGCAATCAGCCCCAGCATTTT
size: many
V: TRBV19
D: .
J: TRBJ1-5

CDR3: CASSPTQGGSYNSPLHF
DNA: TGTGCCAGCAGCCCTACCCAAGGGGGCAGCTATAATTCACCCCTCCACTTT
size: .
V: TRBV3-1
D: TRBD1
J: TRBJ1-6

CDR3: CSARDAGGLYEQYF
DNA: TGCAGTGCTAGAGATGCGGGAGGTCTCTACGAGCAGTACTTC
size: many
V: TRBV20-1
D: TRBD2
J: TRBJ2-7

CDR3: CSVSYPGTSGSLNEQFF
DNA: TGCAGCGTCTCCTACCCCGGGACTAGCGGGAGTTTAAATGAGCAGTTCTTC
size: .
V: TRBV29-1
D: TRBD2
J: TRBJ2-1

CDR3: CSVGAAGGVYEQYF
DNA: TGCAGCGTTGGCGCGGCAGGGGGCGTTTACGAGCAGTACTTC
size: many
V: TRBV29-1
D: TRBD1
J: TRBJ2-7

CDR3: CASSPTYGGQYF
DNA: TGTGCCAGCAGTCCGACGTATGGGGGACAGTACTTC
size: many
V: TRBV28
D: .
J: TRBJ2-7

CDR3: CASSFTEAFF
DNA: TGTGCCAGCAGTTTCACTGAAGCTTTCTTT
size: many
V: TRBV12-3/TRBV12-4
D: .
J: TRBJ1-1

CDR3: CSARDPGTGSSYEQYF
DNA: TGCAGTGCTAGAGATCCCGGGACAGGGAGCTCCTACGAGCAGTACTTC
size: many
V: TRBV20-1
D: TRBD1
J: TRBJ2-7

CDR3: CASRTGTGNTIYF
DNA: TGTGCCAGCCGTACAGGGACTGGAAACACCATATATTTT
size: many
V: TRBV6-1
D: .
J: TRBJ1-3

CDR3: CASSADWLTPNTEAFF
DNA: TGTGCCAGCAGTGCCGATTGGTTGACACCGAACACTGAAGCTTTCTTT
size: many
V: TRBV27
D: .
J: TRBJ1-1

CDR3: CASSYDRRVWDSPLHF
DNA: TGTGCCAGCAGTTACGACAGGCGGGTCTGGGATTCACCCCTCCACTTT
size: .
V: TRBV6-5
D: .
J: TRBJ1-6

CDR3: CASSQEGLAGGFSYNEQFF
DNA: TGTGCCAGCTCCCAAGAGGGACTAGCGGGAGGGTTTTCCTACAATGAGCAGTTCTTC
size: many
V: TRBV18
D: TRBD2
J: TRBJ2-1

CDR3: CASSSDLLSYEQYF
DNA: TGTGCCAGCAGCTCGGACCTCCTCTCCTACGAGCAGTACTTC
size: many
V: TRBV11-2
D: .
J: TRBJ2-7

CDR3: CASGDYLEQFF
DNA: TGTGCCAGCGGGGACTACCTAGAGCAGTTCTTC
size: .
V: TRBV27
D: TRBD2
J: TRBJ2-1

CDR3: CSARDLRLNTEAFF
DNA: TGCAGTGCTAGAGATCTCAGATTGAACACTGAAGCTTTCTTT
size: many
V: TRBV20-1
D: .
J: TRBJ1-1

CDR3: CASSPPPGFMEQFF
DNA: TGTGCCAGCAGCCCTCCCCCCGGGTTTATGGAGCAGTTCTTC
size: many
V: TRBV11-2
D: .
J: TRBJ2-1